This TCR beta chain was recovered during a study of blood T cell repertoires in COVID-19. Across the study: From the United States, Italy and Spain came samples of acute and convalescent COVID-19.

As regards this clone: The junction departs from the called germline gene at one end, perhaps through a read error.

The CDR3 totals 15 residues. From germline, CDR1 is SGHRS and CDR2 YFSETQ. This table comes from immunoSEQ multiplex PCR, and its TCRdb copy is limited to in-frame clones, with some not included. The data hold 300,000 to 500,000 clones, with approximately 86% observed a single time. The receptor's source is a woman aged 40 to 50 with acute COVID-19. Input material: PBMCs or T cells enriched from blood (not recorded which). The V gene is TRBV5-1, the J gene TRBJ1-6; no firm D call. The CDR3 reads CASSPDGVGNAPLHF. In nucleotides, the CDR3 is TGCGCCAGCAGCCCGGACGGGGTAGGTAATGCACCCCTCCACTTT. Full variable domain (outside the CDR3, taken from reference TRBV5-1 and TRBJ1-6): KAGVTQTPRYLIKTRGQQVTLSCSPISGHRSVSWYQQTPGQGLQFLFEYFSETQRNKGNFPGRFSGRQFSNSRSEMNVSTLELGDSALYLCASSPDGVGNAPLHFGNGTRLTVT.